The entry below gives a single T cell receptor (beta chain) sequence along with its context. The sample comes from a study of cytomegalovirus exposure and HLA in healthy donors. It was with 60 Vbeta and 13 Jbeta primers that the PCR ran. TCRdb's table, derived via immunoSEQ multiplex PCR, lists solely in-frame clones and lacks some. The sample consists of approximately 170,000 clones, 79% of them appearing once. The clonotype was recovered from a woman aged 18-30 years in good health and CMV-seronegative. The sequenced sample was PBMCs.

Here the CDR3 reads CASSSQASGNTGELFF. CDR3 DNA sequence: TGTGCCAGCAGCTCCCAGGCTAGCGGGAACACCGGGGAGCTGTTTTTT. This chain links TRBV7-3 with TRBJ2-2, with 7 bases matching TRBD2. Per the germline V gene, CDR1 is SGHTA and CDR2 is FQGTGA. Trimming at V came to 4 bases and at J to 1 base, leaving 6 bases not matched to a gene. This CDR3 is 16 amino acids long.